The source of this T cell receptor beta chain is a study of blood T cell repertoires in COVID-19. Study-level background: Material from acute and convalescent COVID-19 was sourced from the United States, Italy and Spain. The analysed material was cDNA or gDNA that came from T cells, B-cell-depleted T cells, or PBMCs.

Authors' analysis steps: Estimated nucleated cell counts came from reference gene primer amplification. Only in-frame clones appear in the TCRdb table, and some are missing; sequencing was by immunoSEQ multiplex PCR. V, J and clone size are taken as reported in that table, and D and trimming were inferred from the DNA itself. Of some 100,000 clones in the sample, approximately 86% were seen once. This clone was seen once. Germline values: CDR1 KGHSH, CDR2 LQKENI. CDR3 length: 16 residues. Trimming cost V 1 base and J 2 bases; bases outside gene matches: 4. The receptor was isolated from a man aged 50-59 years with acute or convalescent COVID-19. The sample taken for sequencing was peripheral blood. V and J are TRBV18 and TRBJ2-3; TRBD1 matches at 9 bases. As DNA, the CDR3 is TGTGCCAGCTCACCACAGGGACAGGGTTCCACAGATACGCAGTATTTT. Amino acids: CASSPQGQGSTDTQYF.